What follows are 26 T cell receptor beta chains derived from one specimen sequenced in a study of a mutant IDH1 vaccine in newly diagnosed glioma. Clones were read by immunoSEQ multiplex PCR, and TCRdb kept only the in-frame ones, dropping some. The table has some 70,000 clones, 70% to 80% seen once. Regarding time point: baseline, week 1 (first vaccination visit). Treatment defined: pre-vaccination baseline after standard-of-care therapy. The sequences come from PBMCs, collected from a glioma patient treated with radiotherapy, temozolomide or both. The source is a man in his fifties or sixties with glioma.

V usage is TRBV7-9 and J usage is TRBJ1-5; D perhaps matches TRBD1 (5 bases). V lost 5 bases and J 3 bases, leaving 14 bases between the germline ends. The CDR3 covers 15 residues. Germline values: CDR1 SEHNR, CDR2 FQNEAQ (reference sequence). CDR3 in amino acids: CASSRTQDINQPQHF. DNA of the CDR3: TGTGCCAGCAGCCGAACGCAGGACATCAATCAGCCCCAGCATTTT.

The V gene is TRBV15, the J gene TRBJ2-7, with D maybe TRBD2 (6 bases). Trimming removed 1 base from V and 0 bases from J, with 10 bases in between. CDR1 and CDR2 from the germline V gene are LNHNV and YYDKDF (reference sequence). This CDR3 has 15 residues. CDR3 region: CATSRVRGSSYEQYF. DNA of the CDR3: TGTGCCACCAGCAGAGTCCGGGGGAGCTCCTACGAGCAGTACTTC.

The V and J genes are TRBV7-2 and TRBJ1-3; the D gene is possibly TRBD1 (6 bases). This CDR3 comprises 15 residues. Trimming removed 8 bases at V and 3 bases at J, with 17 bases between. CDR1 is SGHTA, CDR2 FQGNSA, per germline. CDR3 sequence reads: CASGKGGVGGNTIYF. The CDR3 coding sequence is TGTGCCAGCGGAAAGGGGGGCGTGGGTGGAAACACCATATATTTT.

The chain uses TRBV5-1 and TRBJ2-1; either TRBD1 or TRBD2 may supply D (6 bases each). This CDR3 is built from 14 residues. Germline lookup yields CDR1 SGHRS and CDR2 YFSETQ. V lost 0 bases to trimming and J lost 9 bases, with 13 bases between them. CDR3 sequence (DNA): TGCGCCAGCAGCTTGGCGGGGGCGCGGGGTGAGCAGTTCTTC. It specifies CASSLAGARGEQFF.

The rearrangement joins TRBV18 to TRBJ1-2; D unclear. The CDR3 is made up of 14 amino acids. V was trimmed by 0 bases and J by 2 bases, leaving 7 bases between them. Germline V gives CDR1 KGHSH, CDR2 LQKENI. The CDR3 sequence is CASSPPNGNYGYTF. In DNA, the CDR3 is TGTGCCAGCTCACCACCGAACGGGAACTATGGCTACACCTTC.

This chain connects TRBV4-1 to TRBJ1-2; 7 bases fit TRBD1. The CDR3 consists of 15 residues. Germline lookup yields CDR1 MGHRA and CDR2 YSYEKL. The trim removed 4 bases at V and 5 bases at J, leaving 10 bases unmatched. Here the CDR3 DNA reads TGCGCCAGCAGCCTCCGGACAGGTTCCCCTTATGGCTACACCTTC. It encodes CASSLRTGSPYGYTF.

The chain joins TRBV6-5 to TRBJ1-2, with D perhaps TRBD1 (5 bases). Germline V CDR1 and CDR2: MNHEY, SVGAGI. The CDR3 sequence is 13 residues long. The germline V and J ends were trimmed by 6 bases and 2 bases, with 10 bases remaining between them. CDR3 amino acids: CASRPGRNYGYTF. The CDR3 coding sequence is TGTGCCAGCAGACCGGGACGGAACTATGGCTACACCTTC.

The rearrangement uses TRBV2 and TRBJ1-2; the D gene is possibly TRBD1 (6 bases). The CDR3 has 15 amino acids. Germline V lookup: CDR1 SNHLY, CDR2 FYNNEI. V gave up 1 base and J gave up 4 bases, with 13 bases separating them. CDR3 nucleotides: TGTGCCAGCAGTGAAGGCGTCAGGGGAGGCTATGGCTACACCTTC. This translates into CASSEGVRGGYGYTF.

J is TRBJ1-1 and V is TRBV18, with D perhaps matching TRBD1 (5 bases). Trimming stripped 3 bases from V and 8 bases from J, with 16 bases between. The CDR3 length is 14 residues. Germline assignment: CDR1 KGHSH and CDR2 LQKENI. CDR3 coding DNA: TGTGCCAGCTCACCGCAGCTGCAGGGTTGGGAAGCTTTCTTT. Its translation: CASSPQLQGWEAFF.

The chain is built from TRBV29-1 and TRBJ2-4, with TRBD2 matching over 7 bases. The germline V gene has CDR1 SQVTM and CDR2 ANQGSEA. The junction had 12 bases not matched to a gene; V was cut back by 4 bases and J by 0 bases. CDR3 length: 17 residues. CDR3 protein: CSVAGGGGLLAKNIQYF. DNA for the CDR3: TGCAGCGTTGCGGGGGGTGGCGGTCTACTAGCCAAAAACATTCAGTACTTC.

V and J are TRBV5-1 and TRBJ2-3; TRBD2 is a possible D gene (5 bases). The ends were cut back, 2 bases at V and 5 bases at J, with 15 bases in the middle. The CDR3 length is 15 residues. Germline V CDR1 and CDR2: SGHRS, YFSETQ. The CDR3 protein is CASSLREVSGDTQYF. The DNA of the CDR3 is TGCGCCAGCAGCTTACGGGAAGTTTCGGGAGATACGCAGTATTTT.

The chain is built from TRBV27 and TRBJ1-4; D is ambiguous. From germline, CDR1 is MNHEY and CDR2 SMNVEV (reference sequence). The germline V and J ends were trimmed by 1 base and 0 bases, with 6 bases remaining between them. This CDR3 is built from 15 residues. The CDR3, as DNA: TGTGCCAGCAGTTTATGGGGTGCAACTAATGAAAAACTGTTTTTT. Its translation is CASSLWGATNEKLFF.

The chain has TRBV6-5 and TRBJ2-2; D unclear. Trimming removed 6 bases at V and 0 bases at J, with 5 bases between. Germline V gives CDR1 MNHEY, CDR2 SVGAGI. The CDR3 extends over 13 amino acids. This chain's CDR3 is CASRSSNTGELFF. The CDR3 bases are TGTGCCAGCAGATCGTCGAACACCGGGGAGCTGTTTTTT.

The gene calls are TRBV10-1 and TRBJ1-1; TRBD1 is a possible D gene (5 bases). Deletions cut 3 bases from V and 3 bases from J, with 11 bases between. The CDR3 runs to 14 residues. Germline V gene lookup returns CDR1 WNHNN and CDR2 SYGVQD (reference sequence). CDR3 residues: CASSEAGHDTEAFF. In DNA form, the CDR3 reads TGCGCCAGCAGTGAAGCAGGGCATGACACTGAAGCTTTCTTT.

This sequence joins TRBV6-6 and TRBJ2-5; D gene unclear. The CDR3 sequence is 14 residues long. CDR1 is MNHNY, CDR2 SVGAGI, per germline (reference sequence). Trimming took off 2 bases at V and 1 base at J, with 8 bases between the two ends. The CDR3 DNA sequence: TGTGCCAGCAGTTACAGCGCAGGCCAAGAGACCCAGTACTTC. This encodes CASSYSAGQETQYF.

The chain has TRBV27 and TRBJ1-3; D call uncertain. V lost 5 bases and J lost 2, with 7 bases in between. Germline V gene sequence: CDR1 MNHEY, CDR2 SMNVEV (reference sequence). The CDR3 runs 13 residues. Here the CDR3 DNA reads TGTGCCAGCAGTCTCCGGACTGGAAACACCATATATTTT. This gives the protein CASSLRTGNTIYF.

This sequence joins TRBV30 and TRBJ1-5; D gene unclear. CDR3 length: 13 residues. Germline loops: CDR1 GTSNPN, CDR2 SVGIG (reference sequence). The ends were cut back, 1 base at V and 6 bases at J, with 10 bases in the middle. The CDR3 is CAWSGVSSQPQHF. The CDR3, as DNA: TGTGCCTGGAGTGGGGTGTCCAGTCAGCCCCAGCATTTT.

The chain employs TRBV10-1 and TRBJ2-5; D unclear. The CDR3 totals 13 residues. Per germline, CDR1 WNHNN and CDR2 SYGVQD (reference sequence). V shed 2 bases and J shed 3 bases, with 7 bases lying between them. The CDR3: CASSEAEKETQYF. The CDR3 DNA reads as TGCGCCAGCAGTGAGGCGGAGAAAGAGACCCAGTACTTC.

The rearrangement uses TRBV19 and TRBJ2-3; D is perhaps TRBD1 (5 bases). Trimming took 5 bases from V and 6 from J, leaving 15 bases between them. The CDR3 contains 14 residues. The germline V gene has CDR1 LNHDA and CDR2 SQIVND (reference sequence). The CDR3 nucleotides are TGTGCCAGTAGTCGACAGTTCCCTCCGGATACGCAGTATTTT. Translated, it gives CASSRQFPPDTQYF. The entire variable domain, with the rest obtained from reference TRBV19 and TRBJ2-3, is as follows: DGGITQSPKYLFRKEGQNVTLSCEQNLNHDAMYWYRQDPGQGLRLIYYSQIVNDFQKGDIAEGYSVSREKKESFPLTVTSAQKNPTAFYLCASSRQFPPDTQYFGPGTRLTVL.

This clone was counted once. The rearrangement joins TRBV9 to TRBJ1-5; 10 nucleotides line up with TRBD1. This CDR3 contains 14 residues. The ends lost 4 bases at V and 9 bases at J; junction bases unmatched: 7. The germline CDR1 and CDR2 sequences are SGDLS and YYNGEE. The chain's CDR3 is CASSLGTGDWPQHF. The DNA of the CDR3 is TGTGCCAGCAGCCTCGGGACAGGGGATTGGCCCCAGCATTTT.

CDR3 nucleotide sequence: TGTGCCAGCAGCTCGAACTCAGGGTGGGATTCACCCCTCCACTTT. Translated: CASSSNSGWDSPLHF. The chain uses TRBV7-8 and TRBJ1-6, with D possibly TRBD1 on 5 matching bases. Trimming took off 4 bases at V and 8 bases at J, with 15 bases between the two ends. CDR3 length equals 15 residues. Germline V CDR1 and CDR2: SGHVS, FQNEAQ.

Only a few counts were recorded for this clone. The rearrangement joins TRBV7-9 to TRBJ1-1; D is possibly TRBD1 (5 bases). V was trimmed by 7 bases and J by 5 bases, leaving 20 bases between them. This CDR3 has 15 amino acids. The V gene's germline CDR1 is SEHNR and CDR2 FQNEAQ (reference sequence). The CDR3 DNA follows: TGTGCCAGCAATACCGGAACGGGGGGTTGGACTGAAGCTTTCTTT. The encoded protein is CASNTGTGGWTEAFF.

This clone was seen just once. The chain has TRBV9 and TRBJ2-6; 12 nucleotides match TRBD1. After removal of 9 bases from V and 3 bases from J, the junction contained 4 bases not matched to a gene. This CDR3 has 15 amino acids. Germline CDR1 is SGDLS and CDR2 is YYNGEE. For the CDR3, the DNA is TGTGCCACCGGGACAGGGGGCTTTGGGGCCAACGTCCTGACTTTC. This codes for CATGTGGFGANVLTF.

The V gene is TRBV11-1, the J gene TRBJ2-7; D might be TRBD2 (5 bases). CDR1 and CDR2 (germline): SGHAT, FQDESV (reference sequence). Trimming removed 5 bases from V and 3 bases from J, with 11 bases in between. This CDR3 is 13 amino acids long. The CDR3: CASSRYGNYEQYF. The CDR3 bases are TGTGCCAGCAGCCGATACGGGAACTACGAGCAGTACTTC.

The chain carries TRBV5-4 and TRBJ1-1; D remains ambiguous. CDR3 length: 13 residues. Germline V gene data show CDR1 as SGHNT and CDR2 as YYREEE (reference sequence). The V end lost 0 bases, the J end lost 4 bases, and 7 bases lay between the germline ends. The CDR3 bases are TGTGCCAGCAGCTTGGACACCTTCACTGAAGCTTTCTTT. This sequence encodes CASSLDTFTEAFF.

V usage is TRBV19 and J usage is TRBJ1-4; 8 positions agree with TRBD1. Unmatched junction bases numbered 5, after V lost 0 bases and J lost 5 bases. Germline V CDR1 and CDR2: LNHDA, SQIVND (reference sequence). This CDR3 is built from 16 residues. The CDR3 sequence: CASSIDSTGVNEKLFF. CDR3 nucleotide sequence: TGTGCCAGTAGTATAGACTCGACAGGGGTAAATGAAAAACTGTTTTTT.